The rows below give T cell receptor beta chains drawn from one sample of a study of cytomegalovirus exposure and HLA in healthy donors. Assay: immunoSEQ multiplex PCR; the TCRdb copy retains only in-frame clones and omits some. The data hold around 110,000 clones, with more than 70% observed a single time. The specimen sequenced was PBMCs. The source is a man aged 25-45 years in good health and CMV-seronegative. CDR3s include the opening cysteine and the closing phenylalanine or tryptophan. The order of the fields is V gene, D gene, J gene, CDR3 protein. D genes are given only for firm matches.

V: TRBV28
D: TRBD1
J: TRBJ1-2
CDR3: CASSFGQGFYGYTF

V: TRBV9
D: .
J: TRBJ1-3
CDR3: CASSGHRTGNTIYF

V: TRBV28
D: .
J: TRBJ2-1
CDR3: CASSLLAPRYNEQFF

V: TRBV7-9
D: .
J: TRBJ2-7
CDR3: CASSLEEGVEQYF

V: TRBV5-8
D: TRBD1
J: TRBJ1-2
CDR3: CASGTGGVMVLGGYTF

V: TRBV27
D: .
J: TRBJ2-6
CDR3: CASSFRVAGANVLTF

V: TRBV19
D: .
J: TRBJ2-3
CDR3: CATAGQADTQYF

V: TRBV19
D: .
J: TRBJ2-2
CDR3: CASSVGRGAPNTGELFF

V: TRBV28
D: TRBD2
J: TRBJ2-1
CDR3: CASSHGRAGYYNEQFF

V: TRBV29-1
D: TRBD2
J: TRBJ2-7
CDR3: CSVTGTSGGYEQYF

V: TRBV28
D: .
J: TRBJ2-7
CDR3: CASRSDSYEQYF

V: TRBV5-6
D: .
J: TRBJ2-7
CDR3: CASSLVRAGPLNEQYF

V: TRBV28
D: .
J: TRBJ1-5
CDR3: CASSSGQGGNQPQHF

V: TRBV7-2
D: .
J: TRBJ2-1
CDR3: CASSQSVNEQFF

V: TRBV2
D: .
J: TRBJ1-5
CDR3: CASSVSNQPQHF

V: TRBV2
D: .
J: TRBJ2-7
CDR3: CASLTVEGSYEQYF